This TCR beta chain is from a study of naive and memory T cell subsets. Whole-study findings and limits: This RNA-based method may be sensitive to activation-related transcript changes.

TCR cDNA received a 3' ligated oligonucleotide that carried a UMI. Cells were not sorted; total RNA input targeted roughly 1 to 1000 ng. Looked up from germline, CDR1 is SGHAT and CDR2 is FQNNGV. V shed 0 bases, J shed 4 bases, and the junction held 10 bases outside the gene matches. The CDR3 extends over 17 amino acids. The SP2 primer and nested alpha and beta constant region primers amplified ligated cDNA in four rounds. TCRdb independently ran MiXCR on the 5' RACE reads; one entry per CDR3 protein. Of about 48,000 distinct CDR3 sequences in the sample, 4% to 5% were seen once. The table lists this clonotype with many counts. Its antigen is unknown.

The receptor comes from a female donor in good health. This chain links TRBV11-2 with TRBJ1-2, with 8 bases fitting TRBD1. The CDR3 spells CASSLEGGAGGVYGYTF. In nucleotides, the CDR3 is TGTGCCAGCAGCTTAGAAGGAGGGGCAGGGGGCGTCTATGGCTACACCTTC.